This entry features one T cell receptor beta chain sequence. Its antigen remains unidentified. TCRdb independently ran MiXCR on the RT-PCR reads; one entry per CDR3 protein. The table has roughly 500,000 distinct CDR3 sequences, 16% seen once. This sample stems from a study of response to subunit inactivated influenza vaccine. Study-wide results and limits: Only a handful of new T cells, the authors suggested, are recruited with each seasonal influenza vaccination.

Germline V gene sequence: CDR1 MDHEN, CDR2 SYDVKM. The CDR3 has 15 amino acids. V lost 3 bases to trimming and J lost 5 bases, with 16 bases between them. The source is a man aged 45-69 years who received an inactivated influenza vaccine. This chain joins TRBV28 and TRBJ2-5, with D possibly TRBD2 on 5 matching bases. The sample in question was CD4+ T cells sorted from PBMCs, obtained about 23 months after vaccination. The CDR3 DNA reads TGTGCCAGCAGTTTCGGACGGGGAGTTGGGGAGACCCAGTACTTC. Translating it yields CASSFGRGVGETQYF.